A selection of T cell receptor beta chains follows, all from one sample in a study of cytomegalovirus exposure and HLA in healthy donors. This table comes from immunoSEQ multiplex PCR, and its TCRdb copy is limited to in-frame clones, with some not included. The repertoire has 150,000 or so clones, roughly 80% of them found once; the top ten carry approximately 11%. The sequencing input was PBMCs. These receptors originate from a young man in good health and CMV-seropositive. Each CDR3 is given with its conserved first and last residue. D genes are given only for firm matches. Expanded clones get a size class; other rows say once, few or many, or leave the size out.

>TRBV28|TRBJ2-7|NA|TRBD1
TGTGCCGTACAGGGGCCGACTCCCTACGAGCAGTACTTC
CAVQGPTPYEQYF
>TRBV5-6|TRBJ2-3|NA|NA
TGTGCCAGCAGCTTGGGGGGCCGCAGCACAGATACGCAGTATTTT
CASSLGGRSTDTQYF
>TRBV10-2|TRBJ2-1|NA|NA
TGCGCCAGCAGTGAGAGACTAGTAGGTGAGCAGTTCTTC
CASSERLVGEQFF
>TRBV2|TRBJ2-5|few|NA
TGTGCCAGCAGGGCCGGCTGGGTGGCGGGCGAGACCCAGTACTTC
CASRAGWVAGETQYF
>TRBV18|TRBJ2-1|few|TRBD2
TGTGCCAGCTCACCACTTGTAGCGGGAGGTGGCAATGAGCAGTTCTTC
CASSPLVAGGGNEQFF
>TRBV5-6|TRBJ1-5|NA|TRBD1
TGTGCCAGCAGCTTGGGACAGGGGAACCTTGACAATCAGCCCCAGCATTTT
CASSLGQGNLDNQPQHF
>TRBV30|TRBJ1-1|NA|NA
TGTGCCTGGACTCACGTGCGGCGCGCTTTCTTT
CAWTHVRRAFF
>TRBV7-7|TRBJ2-7|NA|TRBD1
TGTGCCAGCAGCTCATCCGGGACAGGGCTCTCCTACGAGCAGTACTTC
CASSSSGTGLSYEQYF
>TRBV28|TRBJ1-3|NA|NA
TGTGCCAGCAGTCCCGGCTCCGGGGGTGGAAACACCATATATTTT
CASSPGSGGGNTIYF
>TRBV6-1|TRBJ1-3|NA|TRBD1
TGTGCCAGTACGGTGGGGACAGGGGGCGCGAACACCATATATTTT
CASTVGTGGANTIYF
>TRBV28|TRBJ2-7|NA|TRBD2
TGTGCCAGCAGTCTAGCGGGAGGAGCCTACGAGCAGTACTTC
CASSLAGGAYEQYF
>TRBV9|TRBJ1-3|NA|TRBD1
TGTGCCAGCAATAACGGACAGGTCGGAAACACCATATATTTT
CASNNGQVGNTIYF
>TRBV21-1|TRBJ2-7|NA|NA
TGTGCCAGCAGCAAGCCGTCCCGGGACAGGGCCTACGAGCAGTACTTC
CASSKPSRDRAYEQYF
>TRBV7-9|TRBJ2-1|NA|TRBD1
TGTTCCAGCAGCGAGGGGGCCTTTCGCCGGTTCTTC
CSSSEGAFRRFF
>TRBV30|TRBJ2-3|NA|TRBD2
TGTGCCGCGGAGCTAGCGGGAGCAACAGATACGCAGTATTTT
CAAELAGATDTQYF